One and the same sample provided the 31 T cell receptor beta chains below, sequenced in a study of metastatic and nonmetastatic thyroid tumors. TCRdb used MiXCR to call clones anew from the PCR reads. Here the sample spans over 20,000 clones, roughly 29% being singletons. Until they underwent thyroid surgery, no patient had received any treatment. Material for sequencing was blood. These receptors were taken from a female donor with papillary thyroid cancer or a benign thyroid nodule (not recorded which). Some clones in this sample may be carry-over from other donors' samples.

In its sample, this clone was seen many times. The junction departs from the called germline gene at one end, perhaps through a read error. This chain joins TRBV12-3 or TRBV12-4 and TRBJ2-7; D might be TRBD1 (6 bases). CDR3 length: 11 residues. This CDR3 is CASSGSGTRDF. CDR3 in DNA: TGTGCCAGCAGCGGATCCGGGACAAGGGACTTC.

The chain couples TRBV2 to TRBJ2-7, with D unclear. V was clipped by 6 bases and J by 3 bases, with 21 bases between them. The CDR3 loop spans 16 amino acids. Per germline, CDR1 SNHLY and CDR2 FYNNEI. CDR3 protein: CASRSSAETSIYEQYF. In nucleotides, the CDR3 is TGTGCCAGCAGATCTTCGGCGGAAACCTCAATCTACGAGCAGTACTTC.

This chain connects TRBV5-6 to TRBJ1-6, with 11 bases identical to TRBD1. V lost 7 bases and J lost 9; bases outside the gene matches: 6. Germline CDR1 reads SGHDT; CDR2 reads YYEEEE. This CDR3 contains 14 residues. The CDR3 DNA sequence: TGTGCCAGCGCGCGGGGACAGGGGGTTTCACCCCTCCACTTT. It codes for CASARGQGVSPLHF.

The rearrangement uses TRBV30 and TRBJ1-1; no clear D gene. This CDR3 is built from 14 residues. CDR1 and CDR2 from the germline V gene are GTSNPN and SVGIG (reference sequence). V was clipped by 7 bases and J by 5 bases, with 20 bases between them. This CDR3 reads CAYAMRRRLTEAFF. The DNA of the CDR3 is TGTGCCTACGCGATGAGGCGTCGTTTAACTGAAGCTTTCTTT.

Ten or more counts support this clone. The chain recombines TRBV6-1 with TRBJ2-2, with D maybe TRBD2 (7 bases). Trimming pared 7 bases from V and 4 bases from J, leaving 16 bases between. CDR3 size: 15 residues. The germline V gene encodes CDR1 MNHNS and CDR2 SASEGT. CDR3 sequence: CASTEGGGGTGELFF. CDR3 in DNA: TGTGCCAGCACCGAGGGGGGGGGCGGCACCGGGGAGCTGTTTTTT.

The chain combines TRBV7-3 with TRBJ2-2, with D perhaps matching TRBD1 (5 bases). Trimming took 1 base from V and 4 from J, leaving 13 bases between them. The CDR3 is 16 amino acids. Germline assignment: CDR1 SGHTA and CDR2 FQGTGA. In DNA form, the CDR3 reads TGTGCCAGCAGCTTAAATTTGGGCAGGGTCACCGGGGAGCTGTTTTTT. Its protein is CASSLNLGRVTGELFF.

This clone was detected ten times or more. It may be a read error: a sequence one base away is much more abundant. CDR3 sequence (DNA): TGCGCCAGCAGCCCCTCCCTGGGGGGGGGTCAGCCCCAGCATTTT. Translation: CASSPSLGGGQPQHF. V and J are TRBV4-1 and TRBJ1-5; tentative D call: TRBD1 (5 bases). This CDR3 contains 15 residues. CDR1 MGHRA and CDR2 YSYEKL come from the germline V gene. V lost 4 bases and J lost 6, with 16 bases in between.

This clone is medium-sized in the sample. This sequence joins TRBV6-2 or TRBV6-3 and TRBJ1-5; D uncertain. This CDR3 is 15 amino acids long. The V gene lost 0 bases and the J gene lost 4 bases, with 10 bases spanning the gap. Germline loops: CDR1 MNHEY, CDR2 SVGEGT. CDR3 nucleotides: TGTGCCAGCAGTTACTCGATTGAAGGTAATCAGCCCCAGCATTTT. Its protein product is CASSYSIEGNQPQHF.

The gene calls are TRBV5-1 and TRBJ2-7; 7 bases match TRBD1. CDR3 length: 14 amino acids. The germline gives CDR1 SGHRS, CDR2 YFSETQ. V lost 2 bases and J lost 3; bases outside the gene matches: 5. CDR3 sequence: CASSLRDSNYEQYF. For the CDR3, the DNA is TGCGCCAGCAGCTTAAGGGACAGCAACTACGAGCAGTACTTC.

This chain joins TRBV11-2 and TRBJ2-3, with TRBD2 as a possible D gene (5 bases). V was trimmed by 5 bases and J by 0 bases, leaving 12 bases between them. Germline assignment: CDR1 SGHAT and CDR2 FQNNGV. This CDR3 spans 15 amino acids. CDR3 sequence: CASSDCGSSTDTQYF. The CDR3 nucleotides read TGTGCCAGCAGCGACTGCGGGTCTAGCACAGATACGCAGTATTTT.

The rearrangement links TRBV24-1 to TRBJ2-3; D call uncertain. The CDR3 is 14 residues long. Trimming shortened V by 0 bases and J by 4 bases, and 7 bases separated the two germline ends. Germline V gives CDR1 KGHDR, CDR2 SFDVKD. The CDR3 here is CATSDLSRADTQYF. The CDR3 DNA reads as TGTGCCACCAGTGATTTGTCGCGCGCAGATACGCAGTATTTT.

The chain has TRBV20-1 and TRBJ1-2; possible D gene TRBD1, 5 bases. Germline V CDR1 and CDR2: DFQATT, SNEGSKA (reference sequence). V lost 1 base and J 7 bases, leaving 19 bases between the germline ends. The CDR3 length is 15 residues. CDR3 bases: TGCAGTGCTAGAGCGTCCGGCAGGGAGAAGAGTGGCTACACCTTC. Its translation is CSARASGREKSGYTF.

This clone was seen repeatedly, ten times or more. The gene calls are TRBV28 and TRBJ1-4; 7 nucleotides align to TRBD1. Trimming removed 6 bases from V and 7 bases from J; junction bases left unmatched: 5. The CDR3 spans 13 residues. CDR1 and CDR2 from the germline V gene are MDHEN and SYDVKM. Here the CDR3 DNA reads TGTGCCAGCAGGCAACAGGGGACTGAAAAACTGTTTTTT. It yields the protein CASRQQGTEKLFF.

The rearrangement uses TRBV20-1 and TRBJ2-1, with 8 bases identical to TRBD2. This CDR3 has 15 amino acids. The V and J ends lost 0 bases and 4 bases, in that order; junction bases with no gene match: 5. From germline, CDR1 is DFQATT and CDR2 SNEGSKA (reference sequence). The CDR3 DNA reads as TGCAGTGCTAGAGATACAGCGGGGGTATACAATGAGCAGTTCTTC. It translates to CSARDTAGVYNEQFF.

The rearrangement joins TRBV5-6 to TRBJ1-2; D remains unclear. Per germline, CDR1 SGHDT and CDR2 YYEEEE. V dropped 0 bases and J dropped 0 bases, with 6 bases sitting between them. The CDR3 totals 14 residues. CDR3 sequence reads: CASSLVPPNYGYTF. The CDR3 DNA sequence: TGTGCCAGCAGCTTGGTTCCGCCTAACTATGGCTACACCTTC.

This clone was observed a handful of times. The chain has TRBV28 and TRBJ2-1, with 8 bases identical to TRBD1. The germline CDR1 and CDR2 sequences are MDHEN and SYDVKM. CDR3 length: 15 amino acids. Unmatched junction bases numbered 11, after V lost 5 bases and J lost 8 bases. In DNA form, the CDR3 reads TGTGCCAGCAGTCCCCCTAGACAGGGGTTCGATGAGCAGTTCTTC. This sequence encodes CASSPPRQGFDEQFF.

This clone is medium-sized (0.01 to 0.1%) by share. The V call is TRBV10-3, the J call TRBJ2-1; no firm D call. CDR3 size: 13 residues. With 0 bases removed from V and 10 bases from J, the gap between germline ends came to 10 bases. Germline-derived CDR1 and CDR2 are ENHRY and SYGVKD. The CDR3 region is CAISESNALEQFF. Written as DNA, the CDR3 is TGTGCCATCAGTGAGTCGAACGCGCTAGAGCAGTTCTTC.

The genes are TRBV6-1 and TRBJ2-7, with 7 bases aligning to TRBD2. Germline assignment: CDR1 MNHNS and CDR2 SASEGT. This CDR3 contains 13 residues. V was clipped by 5 bases and J by 3 bases; unmatched bases: 4. CDR3 DNA sequence: TGTGCCAGCAGTAGCGGGATACTCTACGAGCAGTACTTC. Protein: CASSSGILYEQYF.

This clone was picked up a small number of times. The chain carries TRBV28 and TRBJ1-6, with D maybe TRBD1 (6 bases). Deletions cut 6 bases from V and 7 bases from J, with 16 bases between. Germline CDR1 reads MDHEN; CDR2 reads SYDVKM. This CDR3 has 15 residues. CDR3 coding DNA: TGTGCCAGCAGATTGACCGGGACACTCAATTCACCCCTCCACTTT. Its translation is CASRLTGTLNSPLHF.

Many counts were recorded for this clone. The chain combines TRBV30 with TRBJ2-5, with D unclear. This CDR3 has 14 amino acids. The germline CDR1 and CDR2 sequences are GTSNPN and SVGIG (reference sequence). V was trimmed by 1 base and J by 1 base, leaving 10 bases between them. CDR3 sequence: CAWSGLSFQETQYF. CDR3 bases: TGTGCCTGGAGTGGGCTGTCATTCCAAGAGACCCAGTACTTC.

Ten or more counts support this clone. This chain connects TRBV5-4 to TRBJ2-5, with a possible D match to TRBD1 (6 bases). Germline values: CDR1 SGHNT, CDR2 YYREEE (reference sequence). V dropped 4 bases and J dropped 4 bases, with 14 bases sitting between them. The CDR3 extends over 14 amino acids. The CDR3 DNA sequence: TGTGCCAGCAGCCTACAGGGTGTGGGAGAGACCCAGTACTTC. This sequence encodes CASSLQGVGETQYF.

This clone was recorded at least ten times. This chain joins TRBV3-1 and TRBJ2-7; no clear D. Between the trimmed V and J ends, which lost 4 bases and 0 bases, there was a span of 19 bases. Germline V gene lookup returns CDR1 LGHDT and CDR2 YNNKEL (reference sequence). This CDR3 has 17 residues. CDR3 region: CASSRSAGGFGSYEQYF. CDR3 nucleotides: TGTGCCAGCAGCCGTTCAGCCGGTGGGTTTGGCTCCTACGAGCAGTACTTC.

This clone was seen more than once but under ten times. The rearrangement uses TRBV15 and TRBJ2-7; perhaps TRBD1 as D (5 bases). The V gene lost 5 bases and the J gene lost 7 bases, with 21 bases spanning the gap. Germline V CDR1 and CDR2: LNHNV, YYDKDF (reference sequence). The CDR3 covers 15 residues. CDR3 amino acids: CATSGHSYSSREQYF. The DNA of the CDR3 is TGTGCCACCAGCGGACATTCATACTCCTCTCGGGAGCAGTACTTC.

By share, this clone counts as medium-sized (0.01 to 0.1%). Other nucleotide sequences in the sample specify the same CDR3. The chain recombines TRBV12-3 or TRBV12-4 with TRBJ1-2, with 7 bases identical to TRBD1. The V segment lost 3 bases and the J segment 7 bases; nucleotides outside the gene matches: 8. The CDR3 runs to 14 residues. The CDR3 protein is CASSFPGQASGYTF. In nucleotides, the CDR3 is TGTGCCAGCAGTTTCCCCGGACAGGCCTCTGGCTACACCTTC.

This clone was observed many times. The rearrangement joins TRBV28 to TRBJ2-1; D may be TRBD2 (5 bases). Trimming shortened V by 6 bases and J by 0 bases, and 15 bases separated the two germline ends. The CDR3 consists of 16 residues. CDR1 is MDHEN, CDR2 SYDVKM, per germline. The CDR3 DNA reads as TGTGCCAGCAGCCTGCGGACTCGTTCCTCCTACAATGAGCAGTTCTTC. It encodes CASSLRTRSSYNEQFF.

This clone came up many times. The V call is TRBV20-1, the J call TRBJ2-1, with TRBD2 matching over 16 bases. This CDR3 has 17 residues. The germline V gene encodes CDR1 DFQATT and CDR2 SNEGSKA (reference sequence). The trim removed 4 bases at V and 8 bases at J, leaving 11 bases unmatched. CDR3 residues: CSAIGGLAGGNWDEQFF. CDR3 bases: TGCAGTGCTATTGGGGGACTAGCGGGAGGGAATTGGGATGAGCAGTTCTTC.

The chain couples TRBV2 to TRBJ1-2; D uncertain. Germline V gene sequence: CDR1 SNHLY, CDR2 FYNNEI. The CDR3 sequence is 13 residues long. The V end was cut by 5 bases, the J end by 7 bases, with 14 bases between. DNA of the CDR3: TGTGCCAGCAGTCAAGACACCGACGCTGGCTACACCTTC. Translated: CASSQDTDAGYTF.

The chain is built from TRBV6-2 or TRBV6-3 and TRBJ2-7; no definite D call. The CDR3 contains 13 residues. The germline V gene encodes CDR1 MNHEY and CDR2 SVGEGT. The ends were cut back, 0 bases at V and 7 bases at J, with 10 bases in the middle. Here the CDR3 reads CASSYSNGEEQYF. In DNA, the CDR3 is TGTGCCAGCAGTTACTCGAACGGAGAGGAGCAGTACTTC.

This clone was recorded many times. J is TRBJ2-4 and V is TRBV6-7, with D possibly matching TRBD1 (6 bases). TRBV6-7 is an ORF, with its function uncertain. With 7 bases removed from V and 5 bases from J, the gap between germline ends came to 15 bases. The CDR3 length is 14 residues. The CDR3 nucleotides read TGTGCCAGCAACAACTTGGACAGCCAAAACATTCAGTACTTC. Residues: CASNNLDSQNIQYF.

This clone was picked up a small number of times. This rearrangement joins TRBV19 to TRBJ1-2; D gene unclear. The CDR3 has 14 amino acids. V dropped 1 base and J dropped 4 bases, with 10 bases sitting between them. Looked up from germline, CDR1 is LNHDA and CDR2 is SQIVND (reference sequence). The CDR3 DNA reads TGTGCCAGTAGTATAGGACCTTGGGTCTATGGCTACACCTTC. Protein sequence: CASSIGPWVYGYTF.

This clone rates as medium-sized. The chain couples TRBV6-1 to TRBJ2-3; D possibly corresponds to TRBD2 (5 bases). V was trimmed by 4 bases and J by 3 bases, leaving 17 bases between them. The CDR3 sequence is 16 residues long. CDR1 MNHNS and CDR2 SASEGT come from the germline V gene. The CDR3 DNA reads TGTGCCAGCAGTGGACACACGCGACCGGGGACAGATACGCAGTATTTT. Protein product: CASSGHTRPGTDTQYF.